Each of the 32 T cell receptor beta chains below was sequenced from the same sample in a study of response to subunit inactivated influenza vaccine. In TCRdb, the RT-PCR reads were re-called with MiXCR into one record per CDR3 protein. The table records roughly 570,000 distinct CDR3 sequences, 11% to 15% of them present only once. This specimen consisted of PBMCs from blood, obtained less than 13 days after vaccination. The source is a man aged 45-60 years who received an inactivated influenza vaccine.

The rearrangement uses TRBV20-1 and TRBJ2-1; D perhaps matches TRBD2 (6 bases). The ends were cut back, 5 bases at V and 0 bases at J, with 14 bases in the middle. Germline V gene data show CDR1 as DFQATT and CDR2 as SNEGSKA (reference sequence). The length of the CDR3 is 15 residues. The CDR3 bases are TGCAGTGCTGACGCTAGCGTTAGCTCCTACAATGAGCAGTTCTTC. Residues: CSADASVSSYNEQFF.

This clonotype was detected a few times. The chain links TRBV3-1 to TRBJ2-5; a possible D gene is TRBD2 (5 bases). Germline-derived CDR1 and CDR2 are LGHDT and YNNKEL (reference sequence). This CDR3 has 14 residues. The V end lost 5 bases, the J end lost 2 bases, and 12 bases lay between the germline ends. The CDR3 bases are TGTGCCAGCAGCATTTGGGAGCAACAAGAGACCCAGTACTTC. Amino acids: CASSIWEQQETQYF.

This clonotype came up a few times. The V call is TRBV5-1, the J call TRBJ1-2; 10 bases map to TRBD1. Germline CDR1 reads SGHRS; CDR2 reads YFSETQ. This CDR3 comprises 16 residues. J lost 2 bases, V lost 4 bases, and 8 bases had no gene match. CDR3 DNA sequence: TGCGCCAGCAGCCGCACCGGGACAGGGGTAAACTATGGCTACACCTTC. Its translation is CASSRTGTGVNYGYTF. The complete variable domain, with remaining parts taken from reference TRBV5-1 and TRBJ1-2, reads KAGVTQTPRYLIKTRGQQVTLSCSPISGHRSVSWYQQTPGQGLQFLFEYFSETQRNKGNFPGRFSGRQFSNSRSEMNVSTLELGDSALYLCASSRTGTGVNYGYTFGSGTRLTVV.

This clonotype was detected many times. The rearrangement joins TRBV11-2 to TRBJ1-2; TRBD1 matches at 7 bases. With 5 bases clipped from V and 3 bases from J, the junction kept 3 bases outside the gene matches. CDR3 length: 13 residues. Germline V gene sequence: CDR1 SGHAT, CDR2 FQNNGV. The CDR3 loop reads CASSPGQYYGYTF. As DNA, the CDR3 is TGTGCCAGCAGCCCGGGACAGTACTATGGCTACACCTTC.

The chain carries TRBV7-2 and TRBJ1-5; 7 bases fit TRBD1. V dropped 5 bases and J dropped 7; count of bases not matched to a gene: 5. CDR1 is SGHTA, CDR2 FQGNSA, per germline. The CDR3 loop spans 13 amino acids. Written as DNA, the CDR3 is TGTGCCAGCAGCCTTGACAGGGTACAGCCCCAGCATTTT. As protein: CASSLDRVQPQHF.

The CDR3, as DNA: TGCAGCGGCTGGACTAGCGGGGGGGCTGAGCAGTTCTTC. Residues: CSGWTSGGAEQFF. The chain uses TRBV29-1 and TRBJ2-1; TRBD2 matches at 15 bases. Germline V gene sequence: CDR1 SQVTM, CDR2 ANQGSEA. CDR3 length: 13 amino acids. Germline trimming cut 7 bases from V and 9 bases from J; bases unmatched to any gene: 4.

The chain employs TRBV6-5 and TRBJ2-7; TRBD2 might be the D (6 bases). This CDR3 region has 15 residues. Trimming stripped 5 bases from V and 6 bases from J, with 20 bases between. In germline, CDR1 is MNHEY, CDR2 SVGAGI. The CDR3 DNA reads TGTGCCAGCAGTAACCGACTAGTCGATATAGTCGAGCAGTACTTC. Amino acids: CASSNRLVDIVEQYF.

The CDR3 nucleotides read TGTGCCAGCAGCCAAGTTAGGAAGGACGGTGAGCAGTTCTTC. Amino acids: CASSQVRKDGEQFF. This chain connects TRBV14 to TRBJ2-1; no definite D call. Trimming took 1 base from V and 9 from J, leaving 13 bases between them. The CDR3 totals 14 residues. Germline assignment: CDR1 SGHDN and CDR2 FVKESK.

This chain uses TRBV6-2 or TRBV6-3 with TRBJ1-1; TRBD1 matches at 7 bases. Germline V gene data show CDR1 as MNHEY and CDR2 as SVGEGT. The CDR3 has 16 amino acids. J gave up 1 base and V 2 bases, and 7 bases lay outside the gene matches. The CDR3 DNA reads as TGTGCCAGCAGTTACCTAGTGGGACAGACGAACACTGAAGCTTTCTTT. Protein sequence: CASSYLVGQTNTEAFF.

The V gene is TRBV11-2, the J gene TRBJ2-7; 10 bases are shared with TRBD1. Germline V CDR1 and CDR2: SGHAT, FQNNGV. Trimming cost V 3 bases and J 6 bases; bases outside gene matches: 8. CDR3 length: 15 amino acids. Here the CDR3 reads CASSFSRDRGTEQYF. The CDR3 DNA reads as TGTGCCAGCAGCTTTAGTAGGGACAGGGGAACCGAGCAGTACTTC.

This clonotype was observed a few times. The chain combines TRBV11-2 with TRBJ2-2, with 7 bases matching TRBD2. Looked up from germline, CDR1 is SGHAT and CDR2 is FQNNGV. The CDR3 is made up of 17 amino acids. V lost 1 base to trimming and J lost 3 bases; unmatched junction nucleotides: 8. The CDR3 spells CASSLGRRGSYTGELFF. DNA for the CDR3: TGTGCCAGCAGCTTAGGCCGGCGGGGGTCTTACACCGGGGAGCTGTTTTTT.

This clonotype was seen just once. The V and J genes are TRBV5-1 and TRBJ2-5, with TRBD2 matching over 8 bases. Germline trimming cut 1 base from V and 2 bases from J; bases unmatched to any gene: 7. The CDR3 extends over 16 amino acids. The germline gives CDR1 SGHRS, CDR2 YFSETQ. CDR3 DNA: TGCGCCAGCAGCTTGAGACCCGGGACTAGACAAGAGACCCAGTACTTC. Its translation is CASSLRPGTRQETQYF.

The chain carries TRBV9 and TRBJ2-2; TRBD2 matches 8 bases. This CDR3 has 17 residues. Germline lookup yields CDR1 SGDLS and CDR2 YYNGEE. Trimming took 3 bases from V and 3 from J; bases not matched to a gene: 10. CDR3 DNA: TGTGCCAGCAGCGAGAATAGCGGGACCCCCCACACCGGGGAGCTGTTTTTT. Translating it yields CASSENSGTPHTGELFF. The variable domain in full, completed from reference TRBV9 and TRBJ2-2, reads DSGVTQTPKHLITATGQRVTLRCSPRSGDLSVYWYQQSLDQGLQFLIQYYNGEERAKGNILERFSAQQFPDLHSELNLSSLELGDSALYFCASSENSGTPHTGELFFGEGSRLTVL.

The chain joins TRBV28 to TRBJ1-1, with no clear D. This CDR3 has 16 residues. Germline lookup yields CDR1 MDHEN and CDR2 SYDVKM. Trimming took off 3 bases at V and 3 bases at J, with 17 bases between the two ends. Written as DNA, the CDR3 is TGTGCCAGCAGTTTCGCGTCGGGGTCTCCTGACACTGAAGCTTTCTTT. This translates into CASSFASGSPDTEAFF.

At least ten counts were recorded for this clonotype. This chain links TRBV27 with TRBJ1-2; 8 nucleotides agree with TRBD1. CDR3 size: 15 residues. The V and J ends lost 3 bases and 7 bases, in that order; junction bases with no gene match: 10. Germline lookup yields CDR1 MNHEY and CDR2 SMNVEV (reference sequence). CDR3 protein: CASSLARQGTAGYTF. CDR3 sequence (DNA): TGTGCCAGCAGTTTGGCCAGACAGGGGACGGCTGGCTACACCTTC.

The genes are TRBV18 and TRBJ2-1; tentative D call: TRBD2 (7 bases). Trimming left V 3 bases short and J 2 bases short, with 14 bases between. The length of the CDR3 is 16 residues. Germline CDR1 is KGHSH and CDR2 is LQKENI. CDR3 sequence: CASSPGGLTTYNEQFF. The DNA for the CDR3 is TGTGCCAGCTCACCCGGGGGGCTTACCACCTACAATGAGCAGTTCTTC. Based on the CDR3 plus reference TRBV18 and TRBJ2-1, the full variable domain is NAGVMQNPRHLVRRRGQEARLRCSPMKGHSHVYWYRQLPEEGLKFMVYLQKENIIDESGMPKERFSAEFPKEGPSILRIQQVVRGDSAAYFCASSPGGLTTYNEQFFGPGTRLTVL.

The chain has TRBV2 and TRBJ2-1; TRBD1 might be the D (5 bases). CDR3 length: 13 residues. Looked up from germline, CDR1 is SNHLY and CDR2 is FYNNEI. V lost 10 bases, J lost 6 bases, and 16 bases lay in between. CDR3: CATKDTRSNEQFF. The CDR3 DNA reads TGTGCCACCAAGGACACCCGTAGCAATGAGCAGTTCTTC.

The V gene is TRBV20-1, the J gene TRBJ2-2; 10 bases are a match to TRBD1. From germline, CDR1 is DFQATT and CDR2 SNEGSKA (reference sequence). The CDR3 has 16 amino acids. The J segment lost 7 bases and the V segment lost 2 bases, leaving 10 bases of the junction unmatched. CDR3 sequence reads: CSARLTGTGVIGELFF. The CDR3 DNA reads as TGCAGTGCTAGACTTACCGGGACAGGGGTTATCGGGGAGCTGTTTTTT.

This clonotype was observed many times. This chain connects TRBV10-3 to TRBJ2-7; D is ambiguous. The CDR3 runs to 13 residues. Between the trimmed V and J ends, which lost 2 bases and 4 bases, there was a span of 9 bases. Germline-derived CDR1 and CDR2 are ENHRY and SYGVKD. DNA of the CDR3: TGTGCCATCAGTGAGGATCCGGGTTACGAGCAGTACTTC. It translates to CAISEDPGYEQYF.

The chain is built from TRBV7-2 and TRBJ2-7, with D possibly matching TRBD1 (6 bases). Trimming removed 3 bases from V and 3 bases from J, with 12 bases in between. Germline loops: CDR1 SGHTA, CDR2 FQGNSA. The CDR3 consists of 14 residues. The CDR3 nucleotides are TGTGCCAGCAGCTTTGGACAGACCAACTACGAGCAGTACTTC. This codes for CASSFGQTNYEQYF.

This clonotype showed up just a few times. This chain uses TRBV15 with TRBJ2-2, with TRBD1 matching 10 bases. With 4 bases clipped from V and 4 bases from J, the junction kept 3 bases outside the gene matches. Germline lookup yields CDR1 LNHNV and CDR2 YYDKDF (reference sequence). This CDR3 region has 15 residues. The CDR3 loop reads CATSKTGGFTGELFF. The CDR3 DNA reads as TGTGCCACCAGCAAGACAGGGGGCTTCACCGGGGAGCTGTTTTTT.

Concerning this clonotype: Because the CDR3 is missing its conserved closing phenylalanine or tryptophan, this is likely a read error. Because the CDR3's place on the DNA is in doubt, the DNA is left out and the CDR3 is given as listed by TCRdb. V usage is TRBV20-1 and J usage is TRBJ2-1; the table's TRBD2 call for D was not verified on the DNA. The CDR3 totals 13 residues, both ends included. Germline loops: CDR1 DFQATT, CDR2 SNEGSKA (reference sequence). CDR3 amino acids: CSARDGTSGRPHL.

V usage is TRBV20-1 and J usage is TRBJ2-1, with D maybe TRBD1 (6 bases). Trimming removed 3 bases from V and 0 bases from J, with 12 bases in between. The CDR3 is made up of 15 amino acids. Germline V gene lookup returns CDR1 DFQATT and CDR2 SNEGSKA (reference sequence). The CDR3 region is CSASRLGGSYNEQFF. The CDR3 DNA sequence: TGCAGTGCTAGTCGTCTAGGGGGCTCCTACAATGAGCAGTTCTTC.

The table lists this clonotype with a few counts. The rearrangement joins TRBV4-1 to TRBJ2-2; tentative D call: TRBD2 (6 bases). Germline V lookup: CDR1 MGHRA, CDR2 YSYEKL. V was trimmed by 4 bases and J by 1 base, leaving 13 bases between them. The CDR3 is made up of 16 amino acids. CDR3 bases: TGCGCCAGCAGCCCCGGAGGCGGGATGAACACCGGGGAGCTGTTTTTT. Translation gives CASSPGGGMNTGELFF.

The gene calls are TRBV15 and TRBJ2-1, with D possibly TRBD1 on 5 matching bases. Between the trimmed V and J ends, which lost 1 base and 4 bases, there was a span of 8 bases. CDR3 length: 14 residues. Per the germline V gene, CDR1 is LNHNV and CDR2 is YYDKDF (reference sequence). DNA of the CDR3: TGTGCCACCAGCAGAGTGGGGCTGTACAATGAGCAGTTCTTC. It codes for CATSRVGLYNEQFF.

The chain carries TRBV7-6 and TRBJ2-7; tentatively, D is TRBD2 (6 bases). The ends were cut back, 1 base at V and 7 bases at J, with 14 bases in the middle. Germline CDR1 and CDR2: SGHVS and FNYEAQ. This CDR3 spans 14 amino acids. The CDR3 region is CASSLVAAPREQYF. CDR3 in DNA: TGTGCCAGCAGCTTAGTAGCGGCCCCTCGGGAGCAGTACTTC.

The chain carries TRBV18 and TRBJ2-7; 10 bases line up with TRBD2. V lost 6 bases and J lost 3; bases outside the gene matches: 14. The length of the CDR3 is 17 residues. Per the germline V gene, CDR1 is KGHSH and CDR2 is LQKENI. The CDR3 protein is CASSGTSGGAAYYEQYF. DNA of the CDR3: TGTGCCAGCTCTGGGACGAGCGGGGGGGCCGCTTACTACGAGCAGTACTTC.

The chain combines TRBV12-3 or TRBV12-4 with TRBJ1-1; no clear D gene. The CDR3 length is 13 residues. V was trimmed by 4 bases and J by 3 bases, leaving 9 bases between them. The CDR3 protein is CASSWPPDTEAFF. Here the CDR3 DNA reads TGTGCCAGCAGTTGGCCCCCGGACACTGAAGCTTTCTTT.

A few counts support this clonotype. The chain combines TRBV4-1 with TRBJ1-5; 9 nucleotides line up with TRBD1. Unmatched junction bases numbered 8, after V lost 5 bases and J lost 0 bases. This CDR3 contains 17 residues. The germline CDR1 and CDR2 sequences are MGHRA and YSYEKL. CDR3 DNA sequence: TGCGCCAGCAGCGAAATACAGGGGGCCTATAGCAATCAGCCCCAGCATTTT. Its translation is CASSEIQGAYSNQPQHF.

The V and J genes are TRBV5-1 and TRBJ2-1; D not certain. Looked up from germline, CDR1 is SGHRS and CDR2 is YFSETQ. V lost 4 bases to trimming and J lost 7 bases, with 18 bases between them. This CDR3 comprises 15 residues. CDR3: CASSNLATLGNEQFF. As DNA, the CDR3 is TGCGCCAGCAGCAATCTCGCGACACTTGGGAATGAGCAGTTCTTC.

This clonotype appeared a few times. The CDR3 nucleotides are TGTGCCAGCAGCGTAGCGGGAGACTGGGACGAGCAGTACTTC. Amino acids: CASSVAGDWDEQYF. The rearrangement links TRBV9 to TRBJ2-7; weak D call: TRBD2 (6 bases). The CDR3 length is 14 residues. Germline loops: CDR1 SGDLS, CDR2 YYNGEE. Trimming took off 0 bases at V and 5 bases at J, with 12 bases between the two ends.

This clonotype has just a few counts. The V gene is TRBV5-1, the J gene TRBJ1-2; TRBD1 might be the D (5 bases). The ends were cut back, 0 bases at V and 2 bases at J, with 11 bases in the middle. Germline V gene data show CDR1 as SGHRS and CDR2 as YFSETQ. CDR3 length: 15 amino acids. CDR3 sequence: CASSLEAGRNYGYTF. CDR3 coding DNA: TGCGCCAGCAGCTTGGAGGCAGGGCGAAACTATGGCTACACCTTC.